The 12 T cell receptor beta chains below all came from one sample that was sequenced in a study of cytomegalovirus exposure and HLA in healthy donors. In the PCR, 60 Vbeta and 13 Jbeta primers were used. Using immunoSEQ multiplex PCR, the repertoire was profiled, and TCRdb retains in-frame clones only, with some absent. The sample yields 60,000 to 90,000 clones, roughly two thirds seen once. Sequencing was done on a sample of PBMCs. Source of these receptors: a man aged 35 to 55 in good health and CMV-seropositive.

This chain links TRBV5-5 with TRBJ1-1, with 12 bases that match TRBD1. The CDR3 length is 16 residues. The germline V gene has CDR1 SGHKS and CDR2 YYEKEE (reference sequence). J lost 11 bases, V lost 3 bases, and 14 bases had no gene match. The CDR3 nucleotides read TGTGCCAGCAGCTCCCACCCGGGACAGGGGGCTATGGACGCTTTCTTT. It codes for CASSSHPGQGAMDAFF.

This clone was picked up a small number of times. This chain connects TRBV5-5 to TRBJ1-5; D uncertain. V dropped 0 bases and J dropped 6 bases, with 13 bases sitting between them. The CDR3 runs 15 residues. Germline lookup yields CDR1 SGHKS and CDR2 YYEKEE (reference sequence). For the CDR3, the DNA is TGTGCCAGCAGCTTGGATCAACTGGGGAGTCAGCCCCAGCATTTT. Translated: CASSLDQLGSQPQHF.

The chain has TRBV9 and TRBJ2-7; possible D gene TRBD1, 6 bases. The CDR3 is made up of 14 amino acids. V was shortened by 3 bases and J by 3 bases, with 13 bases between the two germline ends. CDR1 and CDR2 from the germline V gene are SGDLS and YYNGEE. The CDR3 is CASSGTVGGYEQYF. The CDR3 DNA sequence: TGTGCCAGCAGCGGGACAGTTGGTGGCTACGAGCAGTACTTC.

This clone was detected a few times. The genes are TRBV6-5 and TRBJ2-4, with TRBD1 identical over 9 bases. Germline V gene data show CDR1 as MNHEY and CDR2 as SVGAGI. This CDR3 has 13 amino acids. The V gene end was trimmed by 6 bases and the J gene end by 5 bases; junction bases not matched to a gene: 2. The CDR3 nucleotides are TGTGCCAGCAGACAGGGGGCGCAAAACATTCAGTACTTC. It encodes CASRQGAQNIQYF.

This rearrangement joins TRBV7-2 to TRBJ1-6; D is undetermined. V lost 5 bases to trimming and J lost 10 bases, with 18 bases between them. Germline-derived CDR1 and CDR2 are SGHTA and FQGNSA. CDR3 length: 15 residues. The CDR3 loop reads CASSPGSVVVSPLHF. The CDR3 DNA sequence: TGTGCCAGCAGCCCGGGTTCTGTGGTAGTCTCACCCCTCCACTTT.

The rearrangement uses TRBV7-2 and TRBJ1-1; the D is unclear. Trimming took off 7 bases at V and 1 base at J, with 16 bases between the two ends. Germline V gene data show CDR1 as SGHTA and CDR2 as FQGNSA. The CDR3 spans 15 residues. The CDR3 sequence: CASTFKASGNTEAFF. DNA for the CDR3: TGTGCCAGCACCTTTAAAGCGTCCGGGAACACTGAAGCTTTCTTT.

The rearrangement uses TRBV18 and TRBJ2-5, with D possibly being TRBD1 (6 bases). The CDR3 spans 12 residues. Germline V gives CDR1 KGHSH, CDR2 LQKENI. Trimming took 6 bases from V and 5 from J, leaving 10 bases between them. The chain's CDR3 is CASSPGAETQYF. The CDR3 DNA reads TGTGCCAGCTCCCCAGGGGCCGAGACCCAGTACTTC.

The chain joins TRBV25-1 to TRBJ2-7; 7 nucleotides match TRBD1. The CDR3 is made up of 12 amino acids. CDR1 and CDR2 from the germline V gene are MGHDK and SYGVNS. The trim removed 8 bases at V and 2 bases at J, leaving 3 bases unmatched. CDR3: CASGQGAYEQYF. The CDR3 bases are TGTGCCAGCGGTCAGGGGGCCTACGAGCAGTACTTC.

The CDR3, as DNA: TGTGCCAGCAGTTACGTCGCAGCCGGGGTCGATGGCTACACCTTC. It codes for CASSYVAAGVDGYTF. The V and J genes are TRBV6-5 and TRBJ1-2; no clear D. Per the germline V gene, CDR1 is MNHEY and CDR2 is SVGAGI. V gave up 2 bases and J gave up 6 bases, with 16 bases separating them. The CDR3 consists of 15 residues.

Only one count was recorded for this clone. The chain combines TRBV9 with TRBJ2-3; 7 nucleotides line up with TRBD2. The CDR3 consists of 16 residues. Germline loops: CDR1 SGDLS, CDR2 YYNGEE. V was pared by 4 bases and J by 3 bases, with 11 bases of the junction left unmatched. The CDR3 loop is CASSSPGSGVTDTQYF. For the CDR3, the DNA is TGTGCCAGCAGCTCCCCGGGGAGCGGGGTAACAGATACGCAGTATTTT.

The CDR3 DNA is TGTGCCATCAGTCAAATGACGGGCGGGTGGAACACTGAAGCTTTCTTT. The encoded protein is CAISQMTGGWNTEAFF. This chain connects TRBV10-3 to TRBJ1-1; D unclear. Germline V gene sequence: CDR1 ENHRY, CDR2 SYGVKD. The CDR3 is 16 amino acids. The V and J ends lost 5 bases and 1 base respectively, with 17 bases between them.

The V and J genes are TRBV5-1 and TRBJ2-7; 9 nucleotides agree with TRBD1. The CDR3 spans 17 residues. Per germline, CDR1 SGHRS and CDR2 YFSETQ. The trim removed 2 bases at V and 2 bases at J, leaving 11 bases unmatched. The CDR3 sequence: CASSLTITGGTPYEQYF. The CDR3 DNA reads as TGCGCCAGCAGCTTAACCATTACAGGGGGCACTCCCTACGAGCAGTACTTC. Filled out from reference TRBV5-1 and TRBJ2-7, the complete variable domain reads KAGVTQTPRYLIKTRGQQVTLSCSPISGHRSVSWYQQTPGQGLQFLFEYFSETQRNKGNFPGRFSGRQFSNSRSEMNVSTLELGDSALYLCASSLTITGGTPYEQYFGPGTRLTVT.